This T cell receptor (beta chain) was obtained from a study of technical replicates of blood from a handful of donors. Clones were sequenced by immunoSEQ multiplex PCR, and TCRdb holds only the in-frame ones, with some missing. The sample lists fewer than 65,000 clones; 70% to 90% were seen once. The CDR3 is made up of 15 amino acids. Germline V gene sequence: CDR1 MNHEY, CDR2 SVGAGI. The V end lost 7 bases, the J end lost 5 bases, and 15 bases lay between the germline ends. The clonotype was recovered from a human donor in good health. Some clones in this sample may be carry-over from other donors' samples. The chain employs TRBV6-5 and TRBJ1-6; no firm D call. Source material: PBMCs. The CDR3 region is CASKVPRSNNSPLHF. The CDR3 DNA is TGTGCCAGCAAGGTACCCCGGAGTAATAATTCACCCCTCCACTTT.